One and the same sample provided the 21 T cell receptor beta chains below, sequenced in a study of CXCR3-negative and CXCR3-positive naive CD8 T cells (dated by TCRdb to between 2018 and 2020). The sequencer was a NextSeq 550. The Human TCR Profiling Kit (MiLaboratory) was used to make UMI-labeled 5' RACE TRB cDNA libraries. TCRdb reprocessed the reads and lists each CDR3 protein sequence as a single entry, with no DNA. The sample table gives 45,000 to 65,000 distinct CDR3 sequences. The biggest ten clones account for more than 1.3% of the sample. The sample consisted of naive CXCR3- CD8+ T cells from blood. The cell subset or site tag for this specimen amounts to: CD45RO-CCR7+CD27+CD95- naive CD8+ T cells lacking CXCR3 (TNR3-). These receptors all stem from a human donor in good health. Some clones in this sample may be carry-over from other donors' samples.

The rearrangement joins TRBV28 to TRBJ1-5; the TCRdb D gene call, TRBD1, has no DNA to confirm it. There are 16 residues in the CDR3. Germline CDR1 is MDHEN and CDR2 is SYDVKM. CDR3 sequence reads: CASSSLRTGGSQPQHF.

The rearrangement uses TRBV13 and TRBJ2-1; without DNA, the TCRdb call of TRBD2 cannot be checked. CDR1 and CDR2 (germline): PRHDT, FYEKMQ (reference sequence). The CDR3 covers 15 residues. The CDR3 loop is CASSLGGPTRYEQFF.

This chain joins TRBV12-3 or TRBV12-4 and TRBJ1-1. The CDR3 consists of 13 residues. The CDR3 loop reads CASIHGGGTEAFF.

The chain links TRBV28 to TRBJ2-1; TCRdb gives TRBD2 as the D gene, but with no DNA this cannot be confirmed. The CDR3 runs 14 residues. CDR1 is MDHEN and CDR2 is SYDVKM in the germline V gene. The CDR3 loop reads CASRPIGRHNEQFF.

This chain uses TRBV29-1 with TRBJ2-7; with no DNA, the TCRdb D assignment of TRBD1 cannot be verified. This CDR3 has 14 residues. Germline V gene data show CDR1 as SQVTM and CDR2 as ANQGSEA. The CDR3 loop is CSVMKPGQAYEQYF.

The chain has TRBV7-2 and TRBJ2-1; TCRdb's D call of TRBD1 is untestable without DNA. The germline V gene encodes CDR1 SGHTA and CDR2 FQGNSA. The CDR3 covers 15 residues. The CDR3 reads CASSKAGGLYNEQFF.

V usage is TRBV19 and J usage is TRBJ2-2; TCRdb calls TRBD1, which cannot be checked without DNA. The germline gives CDR1 LNHDA, CDR2 SQIVND (reference sequence). The CDR3 consists of 13 residues. CDR3 residues: CATSGAGDGELFF.

This chain joins TRBV30 and TRBJ2-5; TCRdb outputs TRBD2, but without DNA this stays unchecked. This CDR3 is 13 amino acids long. Germline V lookup: CDR1 GTSNPN, CDR2 SVGIG (reference sequence). This CDR3 reads CACNSGSGETQYF.

The rearrangement joins TRBV20-1 to TRBJ2-5; the D call from TCRdb, TRBD2, cannot be confirmed without DNA. Germline V gene lookup returns CDR1 DFQATT and CDR2 SNEGSKA (reference sequence). The CDR3 extends over 15 amino acids. CDR3: CSARASELDLETQYF.

This chain uses TRBV28 with TRBJ1-2. Germline values: CDR1 MDHEN, CDR2 SYDVKM. The length of the CDR3 is 11 residues. CDR3 amino acids: CASRSNYGYTF.

The chain is built from TRBV7-9 and TRBJ2-7; the D call from TCRdb, TRBD1, cannot be confirmed without DNA. The germline gives CDR1 SEHNR, CDR2 FQNEAQ (reference sequence). The CDR3 extends over 14 amino acids. The CDR3 here is CASSPGQGRGEQYF.

This chain joins TRBV7-9 and TRBJ2-5; TCRdb designates TRBD2, a call that cannot be tested without DNA. CDR3 length: 15 amino acids. Per the germline V gene, CDR1 is SEHNR and CDR2 is FQNEAQ (reference sequence). CDR3 sequence: CASRGPKAGVETQYF.

V and J are TRBV5-5 and TRBJ2-7; TCRdb selects TRBD1, and the lack of DNA leaves this call unchecked. The CDR3 contains 16 residues. Germline CDR1 SGHKS, CDR2 YYEKEE (reference sequence). The CDR3 loop reads CASSSAPGQTSYEQYF. Filled out from reference TRBV5-5 and TRBJ2-7, the complete variable domain reads DAGVTQSPTHLIKTRGQQVTLRCSPISGHKSVSWYQQVLGQGPQFIFQYYEKEERGRGNFPDRFSARQFPNYSSELNVNALLLGDSALYLCASSSAPGQTSYEQYFGPGTRLTVT.

V and J are TRBV28 and TRBJ1-2; TCRdb proposes TRBD1, but this gene call is untestable without DNA. Germline CDR1 reads MDHEN; CDR2 reads SYDVKM. This CDR3 is built from 15 residues. The CDR3 is CASSSLWAQRYGYTF.

The chain carries TRBV5-4 and TRBJ2-6; TCRdb outputs TRBD1, but without DNA this stays unchecked. Germline V CDR1 and CDR2: SGHNT, YYREEE (reference sequence). CDR3 size: 14 residues. The CDR3 here is CATPGVLGANVLTF.

This rearrangement joins TRBV20-1 to TRBJ1-5; TCRdb proposes TRBD1, but this gene call is untestable without DNA. Germline CDR1 and CDR2: DFQATT and SNEGSKA (reference sequence). CDR3 length equals 14 residues. CDR3 protein: CSAKKGERNQPQHF.

The chain combines TRBV7-8 with TRBJ2-7; the D gene TCRdb calls, TRBD1, cannot be checked with no DNA. Germline CDR1 and CDR2: SGHVS and FQNEAQ. CDR3 length: 14 residues. The CDR3 loop is CASSLDGQTYEQYF.

The chain has TRBV27 and TRBJ2-3. CDR1 and CDR2 from the germline V gene are MNHEY and SMNVEV (reference sequence). The CDR3 contains 14 residues. CDR3 region: CASRSFGSTDTQYF.

The gene calls are TRBV29-1 and TRBJ2-7. The CDR3 spans 13 residues. Germline assignment: CDR1 SQVTM and CDR2 ANQGSEA. The CDR3 spells CSVGKGNSYEQYF.

The chain recombines TRBV19 with TRBJ2-1. The CDR3 length is 11 residues. Germline V gene sequence: CDR1 LNHDA, CDR2 SQIVND (reference sequence). The CDR3 is CASTFGIWQFF.

The rearrangement uses TRBV2 and TRBJ1-1; TCRdb lists TRBD1, though no DNA is available to test this call. Per the germline V gene, CDR1 is SNHLY and CDR2 is FYNNEI. The CDR3 sequence is 15 residues long. CDR3 loop: CASSPGQGSNTEAFF.